This passage covers 27 T cell receptor beta chains from one sample sequenced in a study of blood T cell repertoires in COVID-19. Only in-frame clones appear in the TCRdb table, and some are missing; sequencing was by immunoSEQ multiplex PCR. Found here are just over 300,000 clones, approximately 84% of them singletons; the top ten hold about 4.2%. The specimen was PBMCs or T cells enriched from blood (not recorded which). All receptors come from a man under 40 who had recovered from COVID-19.

A single count supports this clone. The chain is built from TRBV29-1 and TRBJ1-1; D ambiguous. The CDR3 consists of 15 residues. V was pared by 4 bases and J by 4 bases, with 19 bases between. Germline assignment: CDR1 SQVTM and CDR2 ANQGSEA. For the CDR3, the DNA is TGCAGCGTTGCCGGGTCCCACGAAGTTGGCACTGAAGCTTTCTTT. Translated: CSVAGSHEVGTEAFF.

This clone was detected only once. V gene TRBV3-1 (or the pseudogene TRBV3-2) combines with J gene TRBJ2-7, with D unclear. V shed 3 bases and J shed 0 bases, with 9 bases lying between them. CDR3 size: 14 residues. Germline loops: CDR1 LGHDT, CDR2 YNNKEL (reference sequence). CDR3 bases: TGTGCCAGCAGCCAGGCGTGGGCCTCCTACGAGCAGTACTTC. Protein: CASSQAWASYEQYF.

This clone showed up just once. The J gene is TRBJ2-7, the V gene TRBV4-2; TRBD2 agrees at 13 bases. This CDR3 has 15 residues. J lost 3 bases, V lost 4 bases, and 3 bases had no gene match. Germline V lookup: CDR1 LGHNA, CDR2 YNFKEQ. The CDR3 loop is CASSPGLAGVYEQYF. CDR3 DNA: TGTGCCAGCAGCCCAGGACTAGCGGGAGTCTACGAGCAGTACTTC.

Details on this clone: Other DNA variants within this sample encode the same CDR3. The CDR3 DNA reads as TGTGCCAGCAGTTTACAGGGCTTTAGCAATCAGCCCCAGCATTTT. Protein: CASSLQGFSNQPQHF. The chain carries TRBV27 and TRBJ1-5, with D possibly matching TRBD1 (5 bases). The CDR3 consists of 15 residues. The V gene's germline CDR1 is MNHEY and CDR2 SMNVEV (reference sequence). Trimming stripped 2 bases from V and 0 bases from J, with 8 bases between.

This clone appeared once. Relative to the germline gene, one junction end is altered; a read error may explain this. The rearrangement joins TRBV18 to TRBJ2-2, with TRBD1 as a possible D gene (6 bases). This CDR3 is built from 17 residues. CDR1 is KGHSH, CDR2 LQKENI, per germline. CDR3 sequence: CASSPRRPTGNTGELFF. Here the CDR3 DNA reads TGTGCCAGCTCTCCACGCCGTCCGACAGGGAACACCGGGGAGCTGTTTTTT.

The V call is TRBV11-3, the J call TRBJ1-1, with D uncertain. Trimming removed 1 base at V and 1 base at J, with 7 bases between. Germline V gene lookup returns CDR1 SGHNT and CDR2 YENEEA. The CDR3 extends over 14 amino acids. The CDR3 protein is CASSLVFPNTEAFF. The CDR3 DNA is TGTGCCAGCAGCTTAGTATTCCCGAACACTGAAGCTTTCTTT. Full variable domain (outside the CDR3, taken from reference TRBV11-3 and TRBJ1-1): EAGVVQSPRYKIIEKKQPVAFWCNPISGHNTLYWYLQNLGQGPELLIRYENEEAVDDSQLPKDRFSAERLKGVDSTLKIQPAELGDSAVYLCASSLVFPNTEAFFGQGTRLTVV.

For the CDR3, the DNA is TGTGCCAGCAGTTCGTGGGGGGGCGAGCAGTTCTTC. It translates to CASSSWGGEQFF. This chain uses TRBV27 with TRBJ2-1; TRBD2 might be the D (7 bases). There are 12 residues in the CDR3. Germline V gene data show CDR1 as MNHEY and CDR2 as SMNVEV (reference sequence). V shed 4 bases and J shed 10 bases, with 11 bases lying between them.

The V call is TRBV18, the J call TRBJ1-2; 9 nucleotides agree with TRBD1. Germline V gene sequence: CDR1 KGHSH, CDR2 LQKENI. The V and J ends lost 2 bases and 1 base, in that order; junction bases with no gene match: 5. The CDR3 runs 16 residues. The CDR3 nucleotides read TGTGCCAGCTCACCAATGACAGGGGGAAGTAACTATGGCTACACCTTC. It specifies CASSPMTGGSNYGYTF.

In this sample, this clone turned up a few times. The rearrangement links TRBV7-9 to TRBJ1-1; TRBD1 matches 10 bases. The CDR3 contains 18 residues. The germline V gene encodes CDR1 SEHNR and CDR2 FQNEAQ (reference sequence). J lost 0 bases, V lost 3 bases, and 10 bases had no gene match. The DNA of the CDR3 is TGTGCCAGCAGCTTTGTCGGGACAGGGGCTAATCTGAACACTGAAGCTTTCTTT. Its translation: CASSFVGTGANLNTEAFF.

Comments on this clone: Within the sample, other DNA sequences also encode this same CDR3. V usage is TRBV5-1 and J usage is TRBJ2-7, with 11 bases lining up with TRBD2. Per the germline V gene, CDR1 is SGHRS and CDR2 is YFSETQ. Trimming removed 4 bases from V and 1 base from J; junction bases left unmatched: 4. There are 15 residues in the CDR3. Written as DNA, the CDR3 is TGCGCCAGCAGCCCCTTAGCGGGAGGGTCCTACGAGCAGTACTTC. Translated, it gives CASSPLAGGSYEQYF.

CDR3 loop: CASSLSTDSPLHF. DNA of the CDR3: TGTGCCAGCAGCCTCTCGACTGATTCACCCCTCCACTTT. The chain links TRBV7-2 to TRBJ1-6; D gene uncertain. The germline CDR1 and CDR2 sequences are SGHTA and FQGNSA. The CDR3 sequence is 13 residues long. Trimming shortened V by 5 bases and J by 8 bases, and 10 bases separated the two germline ends.

There are a few counts of this clone. V gene TRBV6-4 combines with J gene TRBJ2-3, with 7 bases matching TRBD2. CDR3 size: 15 residues. V trimming: 2 bases; J trimming: 8 bases; junction bases outside the gene matches: 10. Germline lookup yields CDR1 MRHNA and CDR2 SNTAGT. The CDR3 DNA sequence: TGTGCCAGCAGTGACCTCGGCACTAGCGACGGTACGCAGTATTTT. This sequence encodes CASSDLGTSDGTQYF.

The chain employs TRBV5-1 and TRBJ2-5; D is possibly TRBD1 (6 bases). The germline V and J ends were trimmed by 1 base and 5 bases, with 15 bases remaining between them. Germline CDR1 and CDR2: SGHRS and YFSETQ. The CDR3 has 15 residues. The CDR3 DNA reads TGCGCCAGCAGCTTGTTAGGACAGCCGGCGGAGACCCAGTACTTC. Translating gives CASSLLGQPAETQYF.

V usage is TRBV20-1 and J usage is TRBJ2-5; D not resolved. Germline V CDR1 and CDR2: DFQATT, SNEGSKA (reference sequence). The CDR3 has 10 residues. V lost 0 bases to trimming and J lost 12 bases, with 8 bases between them. As DNA, the CDR3 is TGCAGTGCTAGAGATATCCGGGAGTACTTC. Translation: CSARDIREYF.

The chain carries TRBV5-1 and TRBJ1-2; D may be TRBD1 (6 bases). Trimming pared 1 base from V and 3 bases from J, leaving 10 bases between. This CDR3 is 14 amino acids long. Looked up from germline, CDR1 is SGHRS and CDR2 is YFSETQ. CDR3 residues: CASSLRGTDYGYTF. The CDR3 DNA is TGCGCCAGCAGCTTGAGGGGGACGGACTATGGCTACACCTTC.

The chain joins TRBV2 to TRBJ1-6; 7 nucleotides line up with TRBD1. Germline V CDR1 and CDR2: SNHLY, FYNNEI. J lost 5 bases, V lost 6 bases, and 4 bases had no gene match. The CDR3 has 14 residues. The DNA of the CDR3 is TGTGCCAGCAGCCGACAGGGAAATAATTCACCCCTCCACTTT. It is translated as CASSRQGNNSPLHF.

DNA of the CDR3: TGTGCCAGCAGCTCGTCAGGGGTTAGTGGCTACACCTTC. Encoded protein: CASSSSGVSGYTF. This rearrangement joins TRBV11-2 to TRBJ1-2; the D gene is possibly TRBD1 (6 bases). The V and J ends lost 4 bases and 7 bases respectively, with 13 bases between them. This CDR3 has 13 residues. Germline V gene lookup returns CDR1 SGHAT and CDR2 FQNNGV. The full variable domain, rest sourced from reference TRBV11-2 and TRBJ1-2, is EAGVAQSPRYKIIEKRQSVAFWCNPISGHATLYWYQQILGQGPKLLIQFQNNGVVDDSQLPKDRFSAERLKGVDSTLKIQPAKLEDSAVYLCASSSSGVSGYTFGSGTRLTVV.

The genes are TRBV7-8 and TRBJ2-5, with 9 bases fitting TRBD1. Unmatched junction bases numbered 3, after V lost 3 bases and J lost 4 bases. The CDR3 is 14 residues long. Germline V CDR1 and CDR2: SGHVS, FQNEAQ. CDR3 region: CASSFGDRAETQYF. The CDR3 DNA reads TGTGCCAGCAGCTTTGGGGACAGGGCAGAGACCCAGTACTTC.

In its sample, this clone was seen once. The chain employs TRBV24-1 and TRBJ1-2; a possible D gene is TRBD1 (5 bases). Germline V lookup: CDR1 KGHDR, CDR2 SFDVKD. This CDR3 is 11 amino acids long. Trimming stripped 6 bases from V and 8 bases from J, with 9 bases between. CDR3 residues: CATSQGLGYTF. The CDR3 DNA reads as TGTGCCACCAGTCAGGGTCTCGGCTACACCTTC.

CDR3 DNA: TGTGCCACCAGTGACCCTAACACTGAAGCTTTCTTT. Protein sequence: CATSDPNTEAFF. The rearrangement links TRBV24-1 to TRBJ1-1, with D unclear. Germline V lookup: CDR1 KGHDR, CDR2 SFDVKD. CDR3 length: 12 residues. Deletions cut 4 bases from V and 2 bases from J, with 4 bases between.

J is TRBJ2-7 and V is TRBV3-1 (or the pseudogene TRBV3-2); D is possibly TRBD1 (6 bases). Trimming removed 3 bases from V and 3 bases from J, with 12 bases in between. The CDR3 covers 14 residues. The germline V gene encodes CDR1 LGHDT and CDR2 YNNKEL (reference sequence). The CDR3 DNA sequence: TGTGCCAGCAGCCACGCCAGGGGACGCTACGAGCAGTACTTC. It specifies CASSHARGRYEQYF.

This chain joins TRBV19 and TRBJ1-2, with no clear D. The CDR3 loop spans 15 amino acids. Germline V gene data show CDR1 as LNHDA and CDR2 as SQIVND (reference sequence). V lost 7 bases and J lost 1, with 16 bases in between. This CDR3 reads CASIADVNNNYGYTF. CDR3 DNA sequence: TGTGCCAGTATTGCTGATGTAAACAATAACTATGGCTACACCTTC.

The rearrangement links TRBV3-1 (or the pseudogene TRBV3-2) to TRBJ2-2; D may be TRBD1 (6 bases). V was pared by 8 bases and J by 6 bases, with 10 bases between. This CDR3 region has 12 residues. Germline lookup yields CDR1 LGHDT and CDR2 YNNKEL (reference sequence). The CDR3 reads CASRDIAGELFF. CDR3 sequence (DNA): TGTGCCAGCCGGGACATTGCCGGGGAGCTGTTTTTT.

The rearrangement joins TRBV19 to TRBJ1-6; TRBD1 matches at 8 bases. This CDR3 is 15 amino acids long. The germline V gene has CDR1 LNHDA and CDR2 SQIVND (reference sequence). The trim removed 9 bases at V and 7 bases at J, leaving 11 bases unmatched. The DNA for the CDR3 is TGTGCCAGCACCAAACCGGGACAGGAGAATTCACCCCTCCACTTT. Residues: CASTKPGQENSPLHF.

This rearrangement joins TRBV29-1 to TRBJ2-1; 8 positions agree with TRBD1. Looked up from germline, CDR1 is SQVTM and CDR2 is ANQGSEA. Germline trimming cut 3 bases from V and 3 bases from J; bases unmatched to any gene: 10. The CDR3 consists of 16 residues. As DNA, the CDR3 is TGCAGCGTTGAGGCTCGTTCCGACAGGGGCTACAATGAGCAGTTCTTC. Translating it yields CSVEARSDRGYNEQFF.

Of note for this clone: At one end the junction does not follow the germline gene, possibly because of a read error. The chain is built from TRBV15 and TRBJ1-2; TRBD1 matches 7 bases. Germline values: CDR1 LNHNV, CDR2 YYDKDF (reference sequence). This CDR3 spans 14 amino acids. CDR3 nucleotides: TGTGCCACCAGCGGAGACAGGGTGGCCTATGGCTACACCTTC. Translating gives CATSGDRVAYGYTF.

J is TRBJ1-1 and V is TRBV6-1; 9 nucleotides align to TRBD1. Germline CDR1 reads MNHNS; CDR2 reads SASEGT. V lost 3 bases and J lost 3; bases outside the gene matches: 8. This CDR3 region has 16 residues. Here the CDR3 reads CASSDPGQGRDTEAFF. The CDR3 nucleotides read TGTGCCAGCAGTGACCCGGGACAGGGACGGGACACTGAAGCTTTCTTT.